Following are 27 T cell receptor beta chains from one sample sequenced in a study of blood T cell repertoires in COVID-19. Repertoires were generated with immunoSEQ multiplex PCR, while TCRdb's copy carries only in-frame clones and drops some. Of some 130,000 clones in the sample, approximately 86% were seen once. The sample consisted of peripheral blood. These receptors originate from a woman aged 45-59 years who had recovered from COVID-19.

This chain uses TRBV3-1 (or the pseudogene TRBV3-2) with TRBJ1-4, with D maybe TRBD1 (5 bases). The V end was cut by 3 bases, the J end by 2 bases, with 10 bases between. The CDR3 has 15 amino acids. CDR1 and CDR2 from the germline V gene are LGHDT and YNNKEL (reference sequence). CDR3 nucleotide sequence: TGTGCCAGCAGCCAGTTCGCAGGGACTAATGAAAAACTGTTTTTT. Translation: CASSQFAGTNEKLFF.

This chain links TRBV4-3 with TRBJ1-1; the match to TRBD1 covers 7 bases. CDR3 size: 14 residues. From germline, CDR1 is LGHNA and CDR2 YSLEER. V trimming: 4 bases; J trimming: 1 base; junction bases outside the gene matches: 3. The CDR3 reads CASSRRQGNTEAFF. The CDR3 DNA reads as TGCGCCAGCAGCCGAAGACAGGGGAACACTGAAGCTTTCTTT.

On this clone: At one of its ends the junction is not consistent with the germline gene, which may arise from a read error. The J gene is TRBJ2-2, the V gene TRBV5-1; the match to TRBD1 covers 9 bases. There are 14 residues in the CDR3. Germline-derived CDR1 and CDR2 are SGHRS and YFSETQ. CDR3 region: CASNLGQGTGELFF. The DNA of the CDR3 is TGCGCCAGCAACTTGGGACAGGGAACCGGGGAGCTGTTTTTT.

The chain joins TRBV6-5 to TRBJ2-2; D remains ambiguous. This CDR3 contains 12 residues. The ends were cut back, 8 bases at V and 1 base at J, with 5 bases in the middle. CDR1 is MNHEY, CDR2 SVGAGI, per germline. The CDR3 is CASGRNTGELFF. DNA for the CDR3: TGTGCCAGCGGCAGGAACACCGGGGAGCTGTTTTTT.

This chain links TRBV29-1 with TRBJ2-5, with 7 positions matching TRBD2. The CDR3 spans 12 residues. J gave up 4 bases and V 7 bases, and 6 bases lay outside the gene matches. CDR1 is SQVTM and CDR2 is ANQGSEA in the germline V gene. In nucleotides, the CDR3 is TGCAGCGGGAAGCGGGGCCGAGAGACCCAGTACTTC. Protein product: CSGKRGRETQYF.

The chain is built from TRBV28 and TRBJ2-4; tentatively, D is TRBD2 (6 bases). With 5 bases removed from V and 3 bases from J, the gap between germline ends came to 14 bases. Germline V gene lookup returns CDR1 MDHEN and CDR2 SYDVKM. The CDR3 consists of 15 residues. CDR3 DNA: TGTGCCAGCAGTATACCCCCGGGGGTCAAAAACATTCAGTACTTC. Translated: CASSIPPGVKNIQYF. The full variable domain, completed using reference TRBV28 and TRBJ2-4, is DVKVTQSSRYLVKRTGEKVFLECVQDMDHENMFWYRQDPGLGLRLIYFSYDVKMKEKGDIPEGYSVSREKKERFSLILESASTNQTSMYLCASSIPPGVKNIQYFGAGTRLSVL.

The chain has TRBV5-1 and TRBJ2-1, with D maybe TRBD2 (5 bases). This CDR3 is built from 13 residues. Trimming removed 5 bases at V and 4 bases at J, with 10 bases between. Germline V lookup: CDR1 SGHRS, CDR2 YFSETQ. CDR3 sequence reads: CASSRLQYNEQFF. The CDR3 DNA is TGCGCCAGCAGTCGACTACAGTACAATGAGCAGTTCTTC.

The rearrangement uses TRBV15 and TRBJ2-7, with 14 bases identical to TRBD2. From germline, CDR1 is LNHNV and CDR2 YYDKDF (reference sequence). With V trimmed by 2 bases and J by 3 bases, 6 bases remained unmatched. CDR3 length equals 17 residues. This CDR3 is CATSRPLGLAGDYEQYF. The CDR3 region has the DNA TGTGCCACCAGCAGACCCTTGGGACTAGCGGGGGACTACGAGCAGTACTTC.

The chain links TRBV11-3 to TRBJ2-1, with a weak D call TRBD2 (5 bases). The V end was cut by 1 base, the J end by 5 bases, with 12 bases between. Germline CDR1 is SGHNT and CDR2 is YENEEA. CDR3 length equals 15 residues. The CDR3 spells CASSLGRGWDNEQFF. The DNA for the CDR3 is TGTGCCAGCAGCTTAGGTAGAGGGTGGGACAATGAGCAGTTCTTC.

The chain links TRBV21-1 to TRBJ2-5; the table gives TRBD1 as D, unverified against the DNA. TRBV21-1 is given as a pseudogene. The CDR3 extends over 14 amino acids. CDR3 nucleotide sequence: TGTGCCAGCAGCAAAGTTGTCCCAAGGGGGACCCAGTACTTC. It is translated as CASSKVVPRGTQYF.

The chain recombines TRBV10-2 with TRBJ2-5; TRBD2 agrees at 8 bases. With 5 bases clipped from V and 4 bases from J, the junction kept 6 bases outside the gene matches. Germline CDR1 is WSHSY and CDR2 is SAAADI. The CDR3 sequence is 14 residues long. The CDR3 coding sequence is TGCGCCAGCAGTACTAGCGGTGGTCTAGAGACCCAGTACTTC. Amino acids: CASSTSGGLETQYF.

V gene TRBV28 combines with J gene TRBJ2-1; TRBD2 aligns across 12 bases. The CDR3 is made up of 16 amino acids. Germline lookup yields CDR1 MDHEN and CDR2 SYDVKM. V dropped 5 bases and J dropped 7; count of bases not matched to a gene: 9. Here the CDR3 DNA reads TGTGCCAGCAGTCCCTGGACTAGCGGGAAGGGTAATGAGCAGTTCTTC. It encodes CASSPWTSGKGNEQFF.

The chain has TRBV7-2 and TRBJ2-7; D ambiguous. CDR1 is SGHTA and CDR2 is FQGNSA in the germline V gene. V gave up 1 base and J gave up 6 bases, with 10 bases separating them. The CDR3 has 13 amino acids. The chain's CDR3 is CASSLVRLSEQYF. The CDR3 region has the DNA TGTGCCAGCAGCTTAGTACGCCTAAGCGAGCAGTACTTC. Looking up the rest from reference TRBV7-2 and TRBJ2-7 gives the full variable domain: GAGVSQSPSNKVTEKGKDVELRCDPISGHTALYWYRQSLGQGLEFLIYFQGNSAPDKSGLPSDRFSAERTGGSVSTLTIQRTQQEDSAVYLCASSLVRLSEQYFGPGTRLTVT.

The genes are TRBV28 and TRBJ1-2, with D maybe TRBD1 (5 bases). Germline V lookup: CDR1 MDHEN, CDR2 SYDVKM. The CDR3 has 14 amino acids. V dropped 7 bases and J dropped 2 bases, with 14 bases sitting between them. The CDR3 region has the DNA TGTGCCAGCACCGTAGGGGCCAGAAACTATGGCTACACCTTC. Translated, it gives CASTVGARNYGYTF.

This chain joins TRBV6-2 or TRBV6-3 and TRBJ1-6, with 10 bases that match TRBD1. Unmatched junction bases numbered 1, after V lost 2 bases and J lost 9 bases. Per the germline V gene, CDR1 is MNHEY and CDR2 is SVGEGT. The CDR3 contains 14 residues. DNA for the CDR3: TGTGCCAGCAGTTACGGACAGGGGGGTTCACCCCTCCACTTT. It codes for CASSYGQGGSPLHF.

This clone appeared a few times. This rearrangement joins TRBV11-3 to TRBJ1-2; the D gene is possibly TRBD1 (5 bases). This CDR3 has 12 residues. Looked up from germline, CDR1 is SGHNT and CDR2 is YENEEA. Trimming removed 4 bases from V and 4 bases from J, with 7 bases in between. CDR3 amino acids: CASSSDSYGYTF. CDR3 nucleotides: TGTGCCAGCAGCTCCGACAGCTATGGCTACACCTTC.

The chain joins TRBV18 to TRBJ2-6; no clear D. V was cut by 3 bases and J by 2 bases, with 8 bases left in between. The CDR3 is 15 residues long. CDR1 is KGHSH and CDR2 is LQKENI in the germline V gene. The CDR3 DNA is TGTGCCAGCTCACCTGGCGGAACTGGGGCCAACGTCCTGACTTTC. Translation gives CASSPGGTGANVLTF.

The chain uses TRBV28 and TRBJ2-7; possibly TRBD2 for D (6 bases). Trimming took 2 bases from V and 3 from J, leaving 20 bases between them. CDR1 and CDR2 (germline): MDHEN, SYDVKM. The CDR3 covers 17 residues. The CDR3 coding sequence is TGTGCCAGCAGTTTAACCGGGGGAAAATTCGCGGACTACGAGCAGTACTTC. As protein: CASSLTGGKFADYEQYF.

V usage is TRBV21-1 and J usage is TRBJ2-7; TRBD1, as called in the table, went unchecked against the DNA. TRBV21-1 constitutes a pseudogene. The CDR3 loop spans 15 amino acids. CDR3 sequence reads: CASSKAETVSYEQYF. DNA of the CDR3: TGTGCCAGCAGCAAAGCCGAGACAGTCTCCTACGAGCAGTACTTC.

The chain is built from TRBV18 and TRBJ2-2; D is unclear. Trimming cost V 6 bases and J 0 bases, with 14 bases left between them. The CDR3 has 16 residues. Germline values: CDR1 KGHSH, CDR2 LQKENI. The DNA of the CDR3 is TGTGCCAGCTCGAAAAACTTGGGCGCGAACACCGGGGAGCTGTTTTTT. Amino acids: CASSKNLGANTGELFF.

The V call is TRBV4-2, the J call TRBJ2-2; 13 bases are a match to TRBD2. In germline, CDR1 is LGHNA, CDR2 YNFKEQ. The trim removed 3 bases at V and 5 bases at J, leaving 9 bases unmatched. This CDR3 is built from 18 residues. The CDR3 sequence is CASSHHGTSGIGTGELFF. The CDR3 DNA follows: TGTGCCAGCAGCCACCATGGGACTAGCGGGATCGGGACCGGGGAGCTGTTTTTT.

The chain carries TRBV7-8 and TRBJ1-4; the match to TRBD1 covers 7 bases. J lost 10 bases, V lost 1 base, and 6 bases had no gene match. The CDR3 extends over 14 amino acids. Germline loops: CDR1 SGHVS, CDR2 FQNEAQ. CDR3 DNA: TGTGCCAGCAGCTTAGACAGGGGTAGGCGAAAACTGTTTTTT. Encoded protein: CASSLDRGRRKLFF.

This clone was observed a few times. V usage is TRBV10-3 and J usage is TRBJ2-1; no firm D call. The CDR3 runs 11 residues. Germline V gene sequence: CDR1 ENHRY, CDR2 SYGVKD. Trimming shortened V by 8 bases and J by 6 bases, and 8 bases separated the two germline ends. CDR3 in DNA: TGTGCCATCGCCCAGTCCAATGAGCAGTTCTTC. This encodes CAIAQSNEQFF.

This chain connects TRBV25-1 to TRBJ1-2; D is possibly TRBD1 (6 bases). Germline values: CDR1 MGHDK, CDR2 SYGVNS. There are 14 residues in the CDR3. Deletions cut 1 base from V and 8 bases from J, with 14 bases between. The CDR3 DNA follows: TGTGCCAGCAGTGAATCTTTGGGGGCTGTGGGCTACACCTTC. Protein product: CASSESLGAVGYTF.

The rearrangement uses TRBV7-2 and TRBJ1-5; D is ambiguous. Per the germline V gene, CDR1 is SGHTA and CDR2 is FQGNSA. This CDR3 contains 13 residues. Trimming took 1 base from V and 3 from J, leaving 4 bases between them. The CDR3 bases are TGTGCCAGCAGCTTAGTCCACAATCAGCCCCAGCATTTT. Protein product: CASSLVHNQPQHF.

The rearrangement links TRBV30 to TRBJ1-1; weak D call: TRBD1 (6 bases). Trimming shortened V by 3 bases and J by 0 bases, and 11 bases separated the two germline ends. Germline CDR1 is GTSNPN and CDR2 is SVGIG (reference sequence). This CDR3 is 14 amino acids long. CDR3 sequence: CAWRVGQLNTEAFF. CDR3 coding DNA: TGTGCCTGGAGGGTAGGACAGCTGAACACTGAAGCTTTCTTT.

The genes are TRBV19 and TRBJ1-1; weak D call: TRBD1 (6 bases). The V and J ends lost 7 bases and 2 bases respectively, with 14 bases between them. Germline values: CDR1 LNHDA, CDR2 SQIVND (reference sequence). This CDR3 has 14 residues. CDR3 nucleotide sequence: TGTGCCAGTAACAACAGGGACAAAAACACTGAAGCTTTCTTT. Protein sequence: CASNNRDKNTEAFF.